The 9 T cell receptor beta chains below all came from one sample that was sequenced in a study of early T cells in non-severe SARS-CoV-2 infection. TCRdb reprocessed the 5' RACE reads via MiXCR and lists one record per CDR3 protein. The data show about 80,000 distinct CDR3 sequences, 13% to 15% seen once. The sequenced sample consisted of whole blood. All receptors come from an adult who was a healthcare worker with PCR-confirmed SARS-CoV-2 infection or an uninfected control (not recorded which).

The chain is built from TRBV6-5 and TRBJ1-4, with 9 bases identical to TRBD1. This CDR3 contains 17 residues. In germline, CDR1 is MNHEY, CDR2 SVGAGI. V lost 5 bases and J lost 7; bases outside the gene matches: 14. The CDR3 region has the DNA TGTGCCAGCAGTCCCAGAAATCCGGGACAGGGAGGTGAAAAACTGTTTTTT. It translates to CASSPRNPGQGGEKLFF.

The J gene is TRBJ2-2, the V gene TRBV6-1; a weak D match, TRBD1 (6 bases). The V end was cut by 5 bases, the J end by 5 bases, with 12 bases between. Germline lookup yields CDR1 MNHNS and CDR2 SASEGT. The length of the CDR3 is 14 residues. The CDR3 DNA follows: TGTGCCAGCAGTCAGGACAGATCAACCGGGGAGCTGTTTTTT. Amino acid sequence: CASSQDRSTGELFF.

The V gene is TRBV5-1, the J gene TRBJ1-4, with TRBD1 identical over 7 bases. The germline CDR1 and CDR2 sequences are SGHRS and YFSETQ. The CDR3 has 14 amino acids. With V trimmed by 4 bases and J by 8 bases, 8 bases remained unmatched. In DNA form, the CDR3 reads TGCGCCAGCAGCCCGAGGGGGCCTGGGGAAAAACTGTTTTTT. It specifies CASSPRGPGEKLFF.

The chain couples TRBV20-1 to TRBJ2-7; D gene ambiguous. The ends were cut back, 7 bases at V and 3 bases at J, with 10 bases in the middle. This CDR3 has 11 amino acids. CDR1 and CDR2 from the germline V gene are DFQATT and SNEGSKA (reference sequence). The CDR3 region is CSVNSLYEQYF. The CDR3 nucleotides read TGCAGTGTTAACAGCCTCTACGAGCAGTACTTC.

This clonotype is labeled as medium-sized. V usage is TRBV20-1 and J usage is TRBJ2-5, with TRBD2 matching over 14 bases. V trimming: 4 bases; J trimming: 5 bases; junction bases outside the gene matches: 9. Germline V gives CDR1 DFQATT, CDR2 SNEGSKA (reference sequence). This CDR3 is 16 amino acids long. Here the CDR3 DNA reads TGCAGTGCTAAGCTTGGGACTAGCGGGGGACTGGAGACCCAGTACTTC. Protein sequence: CSAKLGTSGGLETQYF.

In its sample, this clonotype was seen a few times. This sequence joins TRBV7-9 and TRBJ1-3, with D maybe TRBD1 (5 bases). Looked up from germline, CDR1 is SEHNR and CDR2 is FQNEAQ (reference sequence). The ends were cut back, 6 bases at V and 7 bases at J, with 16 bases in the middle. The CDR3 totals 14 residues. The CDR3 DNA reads TGTGCCAGCAGTTTCGCCGGGGGAGGGAACACCATATATTTT. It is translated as CASSFAGGGNTIYF.

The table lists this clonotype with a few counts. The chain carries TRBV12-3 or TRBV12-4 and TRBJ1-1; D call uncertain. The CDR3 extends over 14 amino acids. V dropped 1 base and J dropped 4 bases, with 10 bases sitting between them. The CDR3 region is CASSLGALTTEAFF. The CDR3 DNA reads TGTGCCAGCAGTTTAGGGGCATTAACCACTGAAGCTTTCTTT.

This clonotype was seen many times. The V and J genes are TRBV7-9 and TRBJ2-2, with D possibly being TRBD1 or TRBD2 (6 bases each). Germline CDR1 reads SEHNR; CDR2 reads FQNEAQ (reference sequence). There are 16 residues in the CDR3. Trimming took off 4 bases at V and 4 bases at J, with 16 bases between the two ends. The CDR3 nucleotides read TGTGCCAGCAGCTCGCACCGGGGGCCGGGCACCGGGGAGCTGTTTTTT. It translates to CASSSHRGPGTGELFF.

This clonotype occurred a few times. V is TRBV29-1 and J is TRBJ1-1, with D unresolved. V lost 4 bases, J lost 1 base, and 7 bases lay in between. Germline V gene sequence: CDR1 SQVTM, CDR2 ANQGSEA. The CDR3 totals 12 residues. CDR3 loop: CSVGRPNTEAFF. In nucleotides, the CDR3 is TGCAGCGTTGGCAGGCCGAACACTGAAGCTTTCTTT. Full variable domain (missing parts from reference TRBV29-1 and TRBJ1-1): SAVISQKPSRDICQRGTSLTIQCQVDSQVTMMFWYRQQPGQSLTLIATANQGSEATYESGFVIDKFPISRPNLTFSTLTVSNMSPEDSSIYLCSVGRPNTEAFFGQGTRLTVV.